This T cell receptor beta chain was sequenced for a study of shared clonotypes between healthy human individuals. Study background: With ages of 18 to 49, the donors were a couple of women and a few men. General study findings and limits: Sequencing depth was predicted to influence how clonotypes are shared among donors.

The naive CD8 fraction comprised CD45RO-negative cells positively selected for CCR7 and excluded terminally differentiated effector memory CD45RA+ cells. A remark on this clone: The target antigen is unknown.

Sorted-subset replicate PCR reactions contained roughly 200 ng DNA, corresponding to approximately 30,000 T cell genomes. Per the authors' pipeline: ImmunoSEQ only sent back junction sequences with no quality scores, so filtering was done differently. Produced via immunoSEQ multiplex PCR; TCRdb's table is partial and in-frame only. V, J and clone size reflect that table, while D and trimming were determined from the DNA. The repertoire has just over 2,000,000 clones, about 95% of them found once; the top ten carry 1% to 1.3%. CDR1 and CDR2 (germline): MNHNS, SASEGT. Trimming left V 2 bases short and J 0 bases short, with 7 bases between. The CDR3 covers 15 residues.

Sequences were obtained from naive CD8+ T cells sorted from blood. The J gene is TRBJ2-2, the V gene TRBV6-1, with D possibly TRBD1 on 5 matching bases. This receptor was taken from a man aged 18 to 30 in good health. CDR3 in amino acids: CASSETGANTGELFF. In DNA, the CDR3 is TGTGCCAGCAGTGAAACAGGAGCGAACACCGGGGAGCTGTTTTTT.